The 26 T cell receptor beta chains listed next were all sequenced from one sample in a study of T cells after yellow fever vaccination. TCRdb fed the 5' RACE reads into MiXCR, producing one record per CDR3 protein. The sample yields approximately 250,000 distinct CDR3 sequences, roughly 6.8% seen once. Here the sequenced sample was CD4+ T cells sorted from PBMCs, taken on the day of the yellow fever booster vaccination. The receptor set was obtained from a man aged 30 to 45 who received the YFV17D yellow fever vaccine.

The V call is TRBV7-9, the J call TRBJ2-7; D not certain. This CDR3 contains 14 residues. V lost 1 base, J lost 6 bases, and 13 bases lay in between. Germline CDR1 SEHNR, CDR2 FQNEAQ (reference sequence). The CDR3 DNA sequence: TGTGCCAGCAGCTTAGATTTGGGTAGGACCGAGCAGTACTTC. Protein: CASSLDLGRTEQYF.

This rearrangement joins TRBV18 to TRBJ2-6, with TRBD1 as a possible D gene (5 bases). The CDR3 spans 16 residues. Germline loops: CDR1 KGHSH, CDR2 LQKENI. The V and J ends lost 6 bases and 2 bases respectively, with 14 bases between them. CDR3 nucleotide sequence: TGTGCCAGCTCCCCCGAAGGGGTAACTGGGGCCAACGTCCTGACTTTC. Translating it yields CASSPEGVTGANVLTF. Based on the CDR3 plus reference TRBV18 and TRBJ2-6, the full variable domain is NAGVMQNPRHLVRRRGQEARLRCSPMKGHSHVYWYRQLPEEGLKFMVYLQKENIIDESGMPKERFSAEFPKEGPSILRIQQVVRGDSAAYFCASSPEGVTGANVLTFGAGSRLTVL.

The chain couples TRBV7-2 to TRBJ2-5; TRBD1 matches at 9 bases. Germline CDR1 SGHTA, CDR2 FQGNSA. V gave up 5 bases and J gave up 5 bases; unmatched junction bases: 15. CDR3 size: 17 residues. CDR3 coding DNA: TGTGCCAGCAGCACGGCCAGAAGGGACAGGGCTTGGGAGACCCAGTACTTC. Encoded protein: CASSTARRDRAWETQYF. Looking up the rest from reference TRBV7-2 and TRBJ2-5 gives the full variable domain: GAGVSQSPSNKVTEKGKDVELRCDPISGHTALYWYRQSLGQGLEFLIYFQGNSAPDKSGLPSDRFSAERTGGSVSTLTIQRTQQEDSAVYLCASSTARRDRAWETQYFGPGTRLLVL.

The chain is built from TRBV12-3 or TRBV12-4 and TRBJ2-4; 8 bases map to TRBD2. J lost 7 bases, V lost 0 bases, and 11 bases had no gene match. The CDR3 totals 17 residues. The CDR3 reads CASSLAGVAGLGNIQYF. The CDR3 nucleotides are TGTGCCAGCAGTTTAGCCGGCGTAGCGGGACTAGGGAACATTCAGTACTTC.

This clonotype has just a few counts. The rearrangement links TRBV5-1 to TRBJ2-5, with D unresolved. The V end lost 4 bases, the J end lost 4 bases, and 11 bases lay between the germline ends. CDR3 length: 13 residues. Per the germline V gene, CDR1 is SGHRS and CDR2 is YFSETQ. CDR3 loop: CASSLRLGETQYF. The CDR3 DNA follows: TGCGCCAGCAGCCTACGACTTGGAGAGACCCAGTACTTC.

This sequence joins TRBV3-1 and TRBJ2-7, with 8 bases identical to TRBD2. Germline loops: CDR1 LGHDT, CDR2 YNNKEL (reference sequence). The ends lost 0 bases at V and 4 bases at J; junction bases unmatched: 5. The CDR3 contains 15 residues. Here the CDR3 reads CASSQETAGGYEQYF. The DNA of the CDR3 is TGTGCCAGCAGCCAAGAGACGGCGGGAGGTTACGAGCAGTACTTC.

The CDR3 reads CASCLAGGPYNEQFF. CDR3 coding DNA: TGTGCCAGCTGTTTAGCGGGAGGGCCCTACAATGAGCAGTTCTTC. This chain uses TRBV19 with TRBJ2-1, with TRBD2 identical over 11 bases. V trimming: 9 bases; J trimming: 2 bases; junction bases outside the gene matches: 6. Germline CDR1 is LNHDA and CDR2 is SQIVND (reference sequence). The CDR3 is 15 amino acids.

In its sample, this clonotype was seen a few times. This chain connects TRBV7-9 to TRBJ2-5, with D perhaps assigned TRBD1 or TRBD2 (5 bases each). The V and J ends lost 5 bases and 4 bases respectively, with 14 bases between them. The germline V gene encodes CDR1 SEHNR and CDR2 FQNEAQ (reference sequence). This CDR3 has 14 residues. The CDR3 spells CASSQGAPGETQYF. CDR3 nucleotides: TGTGCCAGCAGCCAGGGAGCCCCCGGAGAGACCCAGTACTTC.

Many counts were recorded for this clonotype. This chain uses TRBV3-1 with TRBJ1-6; the D gene is possibly TRBD1 (5 bases). Per germline, CDR1 LGHDT and CDR2 YNNKEL (reference sequence). CDR3 length equals 16 residues. Deletions cut 0 bases from V and 13 bases from J, with 19 bases between. The CDR3 DNA reads as TGTGCCAGCAGCCAAGATTTGTTTGGCGGGAGGGGTCCCCTCCACTTT. It specifies CASSQDLFGGRGPLHF.

The rearrangement links TRBV28 to TRBJ1-5; no definite D call. Per germline, CDR1 MDHEN and CDR2 SYDVKM. The germline V and J ends were trimmed by 8 bases and 5 bases, with 10 bases remaining between them. The CDR3 runs to 12 residues. The CDR3 sequence is CASSKFDQPQHF. DNA of the CDR3: TGTGCCAGCTCAAAGTTCGATCAGCCCCAGCATTTT.

This clonotype was detected many times. The chain recombines TRBV5-1 with TRBJ2-7; 10 bases map to TRBD1. V lost 4 bases, J lost 3 bases, and 4 bases stayed unmatched. Per the germline V gene, CDR1 is SGHRS and CDR2 is YFSETQ. The CDR3 extends over 14 amino acids. The CDR3 DNA reads as TGCGCCAGCAGCCACCGGGACAGGGGCTACGAGCAGTACTTC. Translation: CASSHRDRGYEQYF.

This clonotype has more than one count but fewer than ten. The V gene is TRBV12-3 or TRBV12-4, the J gene TRBJ2-1; D unclear. The V end was cut by 7 bases, the J end by 3 bases, with 13 bases between. The CDR3 totals 14 residues. CDR3 bases: TGTGCCAGCACTTTGGCCGGCTACTACAATGAGCAGTTCTTC. It specifies CASTLAGYYNEQFF.

The genes are TRBV20-1 and TRBJ2-2, with D possibly matching TRBD1 (5 bases). This CDR3 spans 11 amino acids. Germline CDR1 and CDR2: DFQATT and SNEGSKA (reference sequence). V was trimmed by 6 bases and J by 3 bases, leaving 5 bases between them. CDR3 amino acids: CSAQDTGELFF. Written as DNA, the CDR3 is TGCAGTGCACAGGACACCGGGGAGCTGTTTTTT.

Ten or more counts support this clonotype. The rearrangement links TRBV12-3 or TRBV12-4 to TRBJ1-1, with 7 nucleotides matching TRBD1. The V gene end was trimmed by 6 bases and the J gene end by 11 bases; junction bases not matched to a gene: 6. This CDR3 has 11 residues. The CDR3 region is CASRQTGNAFF. The CDR3, as DNA: TGTGCCAGCAGACAGACAGGGAACGCTTTCTTT.

V is TRBV29-1 and J is TRBJ2-3; 10 nucleotides align to TRBD2. Germline CDR1 and CDR2: SQVTM and ANQGSEA. This CDR3 spans 18 amino acids. Unmatched junction bases numbered 18, after V lost 6 bases and J lost 3 bases. CDR3 nucleotides: TGCAGCGTCCGCCACCGAGCTAGCGGGAGAGGAAGGACAGATACGCAGTATTTT. It specifies CSVRHRASGRGRTDTQYF.

This clonotype has only a few counts. The V call is TRBV20-1, the J call TRBJ2-1, with D uncertain. Trimming stripped 4 bases from V and 2 bases from J, with 12 bases between. CDR1 DFQATT and CDR2 SNEGSKA come from the germline V gene (reference sequence). The CDR3 has 14 amino acids. CDR3 nucleotides: TGCAGTGCTAATGGTCCCAGCACCTACAATGAGCAGTTCTTC. Translation: CSANGPSTYNEQFF.

Many counts were recorded for this clonotype. This rearrangement joins TRBV5-1 to TRBJ2-1; 10 nucleotides align to TRBD1. CDR3 length: 14 amino acids. V lost 7 bases, J lost 4 bases, and 5 bases stayed unmatched. Germline CDR1 and CDR2: SGHRS and YFSETQ. The CDR3 is CASSRDRGYNEQFF. DNA of the CDR3: TGCGCCAGCTCCCGGGACAGGGGATACAATGAGCAGTTCTTC.

The table lists this clonotype with many counts. This rearrangement joins TRBV5-1 to TRBJ2-7, with 7 bases that match TRBD1. Germline V gene data show CDR1 as SGHRS and CDR2 as YFSETQ. The CDR3 length is 17 residues. After removal of 4 bases from V and 0 bases from J, the junction contained 13 bases not matched to a gene. CDR3 coding DNA: TGCGCCAGCAGCGAGAACAGGGGAATCGTTTCCTCCTACGAGCAGTACTTC. This sequence encodes CASSENRGIVSSYEQYF.

This clonotype was seen a handful of times. This chain connects TRBV4-3 to TRBJ2-2; unclear D gene. V lost 0 bases and J 6 bases, leaving 8 bases between the germline ends. Germline CDR1 is LGHNA and CDR2 is YSLEER. CDR3 length: 14 amino acids. Here the CDR3 reads CASSQDAGPGELFF. CDR3 DNA sequence: TGCGCCAGCAGCCAAGATGCCGGGCCCGGGGAGCTGTTTTTT.

The chain uses TRBV6-5 and TRBJ2-1, with D perhaps assigned TRBD1 or TRBD2 (5 bases each). The CDR3 contains 15 residues. V lost 0 bases, J lost 4 bases, and 10 bases lay in between. The germline gives CDR1 MNHEY, CDR2 SVGAGI. The CDR3 is CASSYSLGDYNEQFF. In DNA, the CDR3 is TGTGCCAGCAGTTACTCTCTGGGGGATTACAATGAGCAGTTCTTC.

This clonotype was seen a few times. The rearrangement joins TRBV15 to TRBJ1-3; D unresolved. This CDR3 contains 16 residues. Germline V gene data show CDR1 as LNHNV and CDR2 as YYDKDF (reference sequence). With 1 base removed from V and 0 bases from J, the gap between germline ends came to 10 bases. CDR3 protein: CATSRAPANSGNTIYF. In nucleotides, the CDR3 is TGTGCCACCAGCAGAGCCCCTGCTAACTCTGGAAACACCATATATTTT.

The genes are TRBV7-8 and TRBJ2-3, with a possible D match to TRBD2 (5 bases). V shed 5 bases and J shed 1 base, with 13 bases lying between them. Germline CDR1 is SGHVS and CDR2 is FQNEAQ. The CDR3 is made up of 15 amino acids. The CDR3, as DNA: TGTGCCAGCAGCCTTCCCCGGACTCGCACAGATACGCAGTATTTT. Translated, it gives CASSLPRTRTDTQYF. The full variable domain, rest sourced from reference TRBV7-8 and TRBJ2-3, is GAGVSQSPRYKVAKRGQDVALRCDPISGHVSLFWYQQALGQGPEFLTYFQNEAQLDKSGLPSDRFFAERPEGSVSTLKIQRTQQEDSAVYLCASSLPRTRTDTQYFGPGTRLTVL.

The chain couples TRBV24-1 to TRBJ2-1, with TRBD2 matching 12 bases. The J segment lost 7 bases and the V segment lost 3 bases, leaving 3 bases of the junction unmatched. CDR1 and CDR2 from the germline V gene are KGHDR and SFDVKD. There are 15 residues in the CDR3. CDR3 residues: CATSDAGTSGNEQFF. The CDR3 DNA follows: TGTGCCACCAGTGATGCCGGGACTAGCGGGAATGAGCAGTTCTTC.

This clonotype has ten or more counts. This chain links TRBV7-2 with TRBJ2-4; tentative D call: TRBD1 (7 bases). CDR1 is SGHTA and CDR2 is FQGNSA in the germline V gene. The CDR3 runs to 15 residues. V lost 3 bases and J 3 bases, leaving 12 bases between the germline ends. The CDR3, as DNA: TGTGCCAGCAGCTTGCAGGGGGGAGTCAAAAACATTCAGTACTTC. Protein product: CASSLQGGVKNIQYF. Variable domain in full (rest from reference TRBV7-2 and TRBJ2-4): GAGVSQSPSNKVTEKGKDVELRCDPISGHTALYWYRQSLGQGLEFLIYFQGNSAPDKSGLPSDRFSAERTGGSVSTLTIQRTQQEDSAVYLCASSLQGGVKNIQYFGAGTRLSVL.

This clonotype was seen a few times. V usage is TRBV29-1 and J usage is TRBJ2-7; 8 bases align to TRBD1. The CDR3 length is 11 residues. Germline V gene sequence: CDR1 SQVTM, CDR2 ANQGSEA. V was pared by 5 bases and J by 6 bases, with 3 bases of the junction left unmatched. The CDR3 region has the DNA TGCAGCGTTAAGACAGGGGTCGAGCAGTACTTC. It translates to CSVKTGVEQYF.

The table lists this clonotype with a few counts. V and J are TRBV19 and TRBJ2-5, with D perhaps matching TRBD2 (5 bases). Germline lookup yields CDR1 LNHDA and CDR2 SQIVND (reference sequence). Deletions cut 6 bases from V and 0 bases from J, with 5 bases between. CDR3 length: 12 amino acids. The CDR3 DNA follows: TGTGCCAGTAGGGACTACCAAGAGACCCAGTACTTC. This encodes CASRDYQETQYF. The whole variable domain, filled in from reference TRBV19 and TRBJ2-5, reads DGGITQSPKYLFRKEGQNVTLSCEQNLNHDAMYWYRQDPGQGLRLIYYSQIVNDFQKGDIAEGYSVSREKKESFPLTVTSAQKNPTAFYLCASRDYQETQYFGPGTRLLVL.